A single sample gave rise to the 6 T cell receptor beta chains below, sequenced in a study of blood T cells in healthy people across ages. Then a second PCR, running roughly 6 to 12 cycles, was carried out with a sample-barcoded 5' primer and a J-beta primer mix. Each CDR3 protein gets one entry after TCRdb re-called the 5' RACE reads with MiXCR. The sample has approximately 880,000 distinct CDR3 sequences, about 44% seen once; the top ten hold about an eighth. Sequenced: blood. Receptors were obtained from a man aged 25 to 40 in good health.

This rearrangement joins TRBV20-1 to TRBJ1-2, with D possibly TRBD1 on 6 matching bases. The V end lost 7 bases, the J end lost 3 bases, and 12 bases lay between the germline ends. The CDR3 runs 12 residues. From germline, CDR1 is DFQATT and CDR2 SNEGSKA (reference sequence). In DNA, the CDR3 is TGCAGTGTTCCCGGGGGCCACTATGGCTACACCTTC. Protein product: CSVPGGHYGYTF.

The chain couples TRBV24-1 to TRBJ2-2; D ambiguous. Trimming left V 5 bases short and J 1 base short, with 7 bases between. The V gene's germline CDR1 is KGHDR and CDR2 SFDVKD. This CDR3 contains 14 residues. The CDR3 DNA sequence: TGTGCCACCAGTGTGAGCAGGAACACCGGGGAGCTGTTTTTT. It is translated as CATSVSRNTGELFF.

The CDR3 bases are TGTGCCAGTACGAGCGGGGGGATAACAGATACGCAGTATTTT. Protein product: CASTSGGITDTQYF. The rearrangement links TRBV5-4 to TRBJ2-3, with TRBD2 matching 9 bases. The CDR3 is made up of 14 amino acids. CDR1 and CDR2 from the germline V gene are SGHNT and YYREEE (reference sequence). With 8 bases clipped from V and 3 bases from J, the junction kept 7 bases outside the gene matches.

This clonotype was counted a single time. One junction end does not reproduce the germline sequence, and a read error may be involved. The chain combines TRBV29-1 with TRBJ2-7; 8 nucleotides line up with TRBD1. The length of the CDR3 is 13 residues. In germline, CDR1 is SQVTM, CDR2 ANQGSEA. The CDR3 reads CGVEGQGLYEQYF. The CDR3 DNA reads as TGCGGCGTTGAAGGACAGGGCTTGTACGAGCAGTACTTC.

The CDR3 coding sequence is TGCGCCAGCAGCCCGGGAGGCAGGATTAATGAAAAACTGTTTTTT. Amino acid sequence: CASSPGGRINEKLFF. The chain combines TRBV4-1 with TRBJ1-4; D not certain. Deletions cut 4 bases from V and 4 bases from J, with 13 bases between. Germline lookup yields CDR1 MGHRA and CDR2 YSYEKL. This CDR3 is 15 amino acids long.

V usage is TRBV5-1 and J usage is TRBJ2-1; TRBD1 might be the D (5 bases). This CDR3 has 15 residues. Germline lookup yields CDR1 SGHRS and CDR2 YFSETQ. The V and J ends lost 4 bases and 5 bases respectively, with 16 bases between them. CDR3 amino acids: CASSPLVQGDNEQFF. CDR3 coding DNA: TGCGCCAGCAGCCCACTCGTGCAGGGTGACAATGAGCAGTTCTTC. Together with reference TRBV5-1 and TRBJ2-1, the CDR3 gives the full variable domain: KAGVTQTPRYLIKTRGQQVTLSCSPISGHRSVSWYQQTPGQGLQFLFEYFSETQRNKGNFPGRFSGRQFSNSRSEMNVSTLELGDSALYLCASSPLVQGDNEQFFGPGTRLTVL.